The 3 T cell receptor beta chains reported below all come from one sample, sequenced in a study of blood T cell repertoires in COVID-19. TCRdb keeps only in-frame clones here, not all; method: immunoSEQ multiplex PCR. This table holds approximately 240,000 clones, 80% to 90% found once. The sequencing sample was made of PBMCs or T cells enriched from blood (not recorded which). These receptors originate from a woman under 30 in a cohort exposed to, infected with or recovered from COVID-19 (not recorded which).

J is TRBJ1-6 and V is TRBV7-9, with D perhaps TRBD1 (5 bases). Trimming cost V 5 bases and J 9 bases, with 14 bases left between them. CDR1 is SEHNR and CDR2 is FQNEAQ in the germline V gene (reference sequence). The CDR3 has 14 residues. The CDR3 region is CASSLGRGPSPLHF. For the CDR3, the DNA is TGTGCCAGCAGCCTGGGGAGGGGACCTTCACCCCTCCACTTT.

The chain links TRBV7-9 to TRBJ2-7, with 7 bases aligning to TRBD2. Germline assignment: CDR1 SEHNR and CDR2 FQNEAQ (reference sequence). The length of the CDR3 is 14 residues. With 6 bases clipped from V and 1 base from J, the junction kept 6 bases outside the gene matches. The CDR3 DNA follows: TGTGCCAGCAGGGCCGGAGCGGGGTCCTACGAGCAGTACTTC. Amino acids: CASRAGAGSYEQYF.

The gene calls are TRBV9 and TRBJ2-7; 14 positions match TRBD2. The V segment lost 3 bases and the J segment 5 bases; nucleotides outside the gene matches: 7. The germline V gene encodes CDR1 SGDLS and CDR2 YYNGEE. The CDR3 is 16 amino acids. Here the CDR3 reads CASSEDPGLAGDEQYF. The DNA of the CDR3 is TGTGCCAGCAGCGAGGACCCGGGACTAGCGGGGGACGAGCAGTACTTC.